These T cell receptor beta chains were read from a single sample in a study of blood T cell repertoires in COVID-19. The repertoire was sequenced with immunoSEQ multiplex PCR; TCRdb's copy has only in-frame clones and lacks some. Here the sample spans 100,000 to 150,000 clones, around nine tenths being singletons. Specimen: peripheral blood. Source of these receptors: a woman in her fifties or sixties with acute or convalescent COVID-19. The CDR3 runs from the conserved cysteine through the conserved F or W. Each record gives: D gene, clone size, V gene, J gene, CDR3 DNA, CDR3 protein. D genes are given only for firm matches. The listing skips clone size in some rows; elsewhere it reads once, few, many or a size class.

>TRBD1|.|TRBV6-6|TRBJ1-5
TGTGCCACCAGGACAGGGGGTTATCAGCCCCAGCATTTT
CATRTGGYQPQHF
>TRBD2|.|TRBV6-2/TRBV6-3|TRBJ2-3
TGTGCCAGCAGTTACCTTAGACTAGCGGGGGCTGATTTT
CASSYLRLAGADF
>.|.|TRBV19|TRBJ2-1
TGTGCCAGTAGTTCCGAATGGGCTGAGCAGTTCTTC
CASSSEWAEQFF
>TRBD1|.|TRBV10-3|TRBJ1-4
TGTGCCATCGGACTTCGGACAGGGCCTAATGAAAAACTGTTTTTT
CAIGLRTGPNEKLFF
>.|.|TRBV29-1|TRBJ1-2
TGCAGCGTTGATTCCGACATGGATGGCTACACCTTC
CSVDSDMDGYTF
>.|once|TRBV6-1|TRBJ1-2
TGTGCCAGCAGTGAAGGCGGCGACAGAAGCTACACCTTC
CASSEGGDRSYTF
>.|.|TRBV12-3/TRBV12-4|TRBJ1-2
TGTGCCAGCAACCTTGTGGGGGGTTTTGGCTACACCTTC
CASNLVGGFGYTF
>TRBD2|.|TRBV11-2|TRBJ2-5
TGTGCCAGCAGCGGACATTTGAGTCTAGCGGGAGTAGAGACCCAGTACTTC
CASSGHLSLAGVETQYF
>.|.|TRBV18|TRBJ1-3
TGTGCCAGCTCACCCCCAGGGGCGTCAGGAAACACCATATATTTT
CASSPPGASGNTIYF
>.|.|TRBV9|TRBJ2-3
TGTGCCAGCCTTGGAGGGCCATACACAGATACGCAGTATTTT
CASLGGPYTDTQYF
>.|.|TRBV15|TRBJ2-5
TGTGCCACCAGCAGAGATGGACACCAGGGAGAGACCCAGTACTTC
CATSRDGHQGETQYF
>TRBD1|.|TRBV27|TRBJ2-1
TGTGCCAGCAGTTTGACGGGACAGAGAAACAATGAGCAGTTCTTC
CASSLTGQRNNEQFF
>TRBD2|.|TRBV7-8|TRBJ2-3
TGTGCCAGCAGCTTACTTCCTAGCGGGAACGCAGATACGCAGTATTTT
CASSLLPSGNADTQYF
>.|.|TRBV27|TRBJ2-1
TGTGCCAGCAGTTTAGCGGTGGCTGGTAATGAGCAGTTCTTC
CASSLAVAGNEQFF
>.|.|TRBV5-1|TRBJ1-1
TGCGCCAGCAGCCCCTCAGGCCCTGAAGCTTTCTTT
CASSPSGPEAFF
>TRBD1|.|TRBV19|TRBJ1-6
TGTGCCAGTAGTAGAGGACAGGGGAGAGGATTTTCACCCCTCCACTTT
CASSRGQGRGFSPLHF
>TRBD1|.|TRBV19|TRBJ2-7
TGTGCCAGTAGGGACAGGGGGCGATACGAGCAGTACTTC
CASRDRGRYEQYF
>.|.|TRBV18|TRBJ2-7
TGTGCCAGCTGCGATAGCAACTACGAGCAGTACTTC
CASCDSNYEQYF
>TRBD1|.|TRBV5-4|TRBJ1-4
TGTGCCAGCAGCCCCGGACAGGGGAGGGAAAAACTGTTTTTT
CASSPGQGREKLFF
>.|.|TRBV12-5|TRBJ1-5
TGTGCTAGTGGTTTGGAGAGGGGGCAGCCCCAGCATTTT
CASGLERGQPQHF
>.|.|TRBV4-3|TRBJ2-3
TGCGCCAGCAGCCAAGATTTGGGGGCGACCCCAGATACGCAGTATTTT
CASSQDLGATPDTQYF
>.|.|TRBV6-1|TRBJ2-1
TGTGCCAGCAGTGAACAGGGGAATTCCTACAATGAGCAGTTCTTC
CASSEQGNSYNEQFF
>.|once|TRBV3-1/TRBV3-2|TRBJ1-1
TGTGCCAGCAGCCAAGAGTCATTAGGGGTTGCTGAAGCTTTCTTT
CASSQESLGVAEAFF